Included here is one T cell receptor (beta chain) sequence, with context. The antigen is unknown. Per germline, CDR1 SGHTA and CDR2 FQGNSA. The V and J ends lost 2 bases and 6 bases, in that order; junction bases with no gene match: 9. This CDR3 contains 16 residues. Investigators reverse transcribed all isolated RNA, so they sequenced expressed TCRB transcripts. Assay used: immunoSEQ multiplex PCR; TCRdb lists only in-frame clones, some missing. The table lists 250,000 to 350,000 clones, 14% of them singletons. This sample was taken from a study of beta chain features in type 1 diabetes. Study findings and constraints: The similarity of naive, central memory and Treg TCRB repertoires appeared greater among patients than among healthy donors.

The receptor's source is a man aged 30-40 years in good health. The rearrangement uses TRBV7-2 and TRBJ2-1, with 8 bases aligning to TRBD2. The specimen was central memory CD4+ T cells from blood. CDR3 loop: CASSLTPGLVINEQFF. CDR3 nucleotides: TGTGCCAGCAGCTTAACACCGGGACTAGTCATCAATGAGCAGTTCTTC.